Here is one T cell receptor (beta chain) with its context. This clonotype was seen only a few times. The antigen this receptor binds is unknown. No much larger clone is present one base from it, and per-base qualities are unavailable. The record originates from a study of spatial heterogeneity in lung cancer (dated by TCRdb to the late 2010s). Some background on the complete study: Beta-chain transcripts were consistently detected in greater numbers than alpha-chain transcripts, which likely reflects a higher abundance of beta-chain transcripts. In the raw uncorrected reads, each unique combination of TCR and UMI appeared more than ten times on average. Nonsynonymous mutation counts, determined by whole-exome sequencing of tumor tissue, were related to TCR repertoire features. At surgery, over 200 tumor regions, roughly 63 matched nontumor lung samples and 56 PBMC samples were TCR-sequenced for both alpha and beta chains. In non-small cell lung cancer, the study made a quantitative comparison of TCR alpha and beta repertoires among multiple tumor regions, matched nontumor lung and blood. Results and caveats for the whole study, not just this receptor: Additional single-cell paired TCR alpha and beta sequencing was considered necessary to confirm, at a functional level, the hypothesis that regional TCRs recognize regional mutations. Ubiquitous expanded tumor TCRs were detected in blood more often at tumor resection than at routine follow-up.

Libraries were made using 5' RACE. The instrument was a NextSeq 500. The TCR library protocol attached a unique molecular identifier to each TCR cDNA molecule to allow correction of PCR and sequencing errors. The study's processing was this. TCR identification, UMI-based error correction and CDR3 extraction were performed with Decombinator tools. Expanded TCRs were defined as those above a frequency of 2 per 1,000, corresponding to the top 1% of the tumor frequency distribution. Rényi diversity was computed with the R vegan package after subsampling each repertoire 100 times to 5,000 TCRs. To build CDR3 similarity networks, amino acid triplet string-kernel similarity was used, and CDR3s were connected when their pairwise similarity was above 0.82. The public reads were reanalyzed by TCRdb: fastp trimming at Q25, MiXCR alignment, in-frame beta chains only. For every CDR3 protein sequence, its rows merge into one entry that carries the most common genes and DNA. The V and J calls and clone size are TCRdb's, not the authors'. This sample is represented by roughly 49,000 distinct CDR3 sequences; approximately 7% of them were singletons. 2.9% of the sample is in the top ten clones.

Sample time point, as interpreted from the label and publication: sample taken at primary tumor resection. Whole RNA extracted from tumor and nontumor lung tissue, or from cryopreserved PBMC samples, was used for TCR sequencing without cell sorting. Donors were some 67 patients with early-stage, untreated non-small cell lung cancer from the lung TRACERx cohort. Patients were selected for TCR sequencing only if sufficient RNA was available from at least two tumor regions. V sheds 5 bases and J sheds 6 bases, leaving 17 bases between their ends. The CDR3, cysteine through phenylalanine, is 15 amino acids long. CDR3 DNA only is kept here, 45 bases in frame from base 1. Via the germline V gene, CDR1 is LGHNA and CDR2 YSLEER.

The sequence came from a female donor with early-stage non-small cell lung cancer. The sequencing here drew on PBMCs, taken at surgery. Rearrangement joined TRBV4-3 to TRBJ2-1; the best D guess is TRBD1, with 6 bases matching. The DNA sequence reads TGCGCCAGCAGCTCCGCCGGGACAAGCCGCAATGAGCAGTTCTTC. It translates to CASSSAGTSRNEQFF.